The 20 T cell receptor beta chains presented below share a single source sample, sequenced in a study of quantifying T cell responses using KT2 cells. Study background: RNA was reverse transcribed with TCR alpha and beta constant-region primers.

Each cDNA got a UMI-containing oligo ligated at its 3' end. An equimolar mix of RC1.1 and RC1.2 primed the beta chain across TRBC1 and TRBC2. MiXCR was run by TCRdb on the UMI-ligation and nested PCR reads, yielding one entry per CDR3 protein. The sample lists some 34,000 distinct CDR3 sequences; approximately 10% were seen once. Specimen: PBMCs spiked with cells of the T cell clone KT2. The source is a human donor.

The chain links TRBV2 to TRBJ1-6; 10 bases fit TRBD1. The CDR3 contains 17 residues. V trimming: 4 bases; J trimming: 13 bases; junction bases outside the gene matches: 16. CDR1 is SNHLY, CDR2 FYNNEI, per germline. CDR3 DNA: TGTGCCAGCAGTGTACGGACAGGGGGGTACCCATCGTCGCCCCTCCACTTT. It translates to CASSVRTGGYPSSPLHF.

The chain joins TRBV5-1 to TRBJ2-7; perhaps TRBD1 as D (5 bases). Germline CDR1 reads SGHRS; CDR2 reads YFSETQ. The CDR3 contains 13 residues. V lost 0 bases and J lost 3, with 7 bases in between. The CDR3: CASSLEGNYEQYF. CDR3 DNA: TGCGCCAGCAGCTTGGAGGGGAACTACGAGCAGTACTTC. Complete variable domain (other parts from reference TRBV5-1 and TRBJ2-7): KAGVTQTPRYLIKTRGQQVTLSCSPISGHRSVSWYQQTPGQGLQFLFEYFSETQRNKGNFPGRFSGRQFSNSRSEMNVSTLELGDSALYLCASSLEGNYEQYFGPGTRLTVT.

This clonotype was counted at least ten times. This sequence joins TRBV27 and TRBJ2-1; the D is unclear. V dropped 3 bases and J dropped 4 bases, with 7 bases sitting between them. CDR1 is MNHEY, CDR2 SMNVEV, per germline (reference sequence). The CDR3 consists of 13 residues. CDR3 sequence (DNA): TGTGCCAGCAGTTTCGCGCTGTACAATGAGCAGTTCTTC. This translates into CASSFALYNEQFF.

This clonotype was found many times. V gene TRBV4-2 combines with J gene TRBJ2-1; 7 positions agree with TRBD2. Losses at the gene ends were 0 bases for V and 5 bases for J; bases not matched to a gene: 13. CDR1 LGHNA and CDR2 YNFKEQ come from the germline V gene. This CDR3 comprises 18 residues. The CDR3 bases are TGTGCCAGCAGCCAAGATTTGGTAGAGCGGGGAGCCCACAATGAGCAGTTCTTC. Translated, it gives CASSQDLVERGAHNEQFF.

This clonotype was counted ten times or more. CDR3 residues: CASSPAGLVNTEAFF. CDR3 DNA sequence: TGCGCCAGCAGTCCCGCAGGGTTGGTTAACACTGAAGCTTTCTTT. The V gene is TRBV10-1, the J gene TRBJ1-1; perhaps TRBD1 as D (5 bases). V was trimmed by 5 bases and J by 2 bases, leaving 15 bases between them. CDR3 length: 15 residues. Germline assignment: CDR1 WNHNN and CDR2 SYGVQD (reference sequence).

This clonotype was seen a handful of times. The chain employs TRBV12-3 or TRBV12-4 and TRBJ2-3; D gene uncertain. The CDR3 has 16 amino acids. The germline V and J ends were trimmed by 3 bases and 0 bases, with 13 bases remaining between them. The CDR3 coding sequence is TGTGCCAGCAGTTTCATTACGACGGCTAGCACAGATACGCAGTATTTT. Protein sequence: CASSFITTASTDTQYF.

In its sample, this clonotype was seen many times. V is TRBV7-9 and J is TRBJ1-5; D is unclear. With 1 base removed from V and 5 bases from J, the gap between germline ends came to 3 bases. CDR1 and CDR2 from the germline V gene are SEHNR and FQNEAQ (reference sequence). The CDR3 extends over 12 amino acids. DNA of the CDR3: TGTGCCAGCAGCTTAGGGGATCAGCCCCAGCATTTT. Residues: CASSLGDQPQHF.

This clonotype has ten or more counts. The J gene is TRBJ2-5, the V gene TRBV20-1, with a weak D call TRBD2 (6 bases). The CDR3 loop spans 15 amino acids. Germline V gene sequence: CDR1 DFQATT, CDR2 SNEGSKA (reference sequence). V was clipped by 2 bases and J by 2 bases, with 15 bases between them. The CDR3 bases are TGCAGTGCTAGATCGGGTAGCGGAAGACAAGAGACCCAGTACTTC. This encodes CSARSGSGRQETQYF.

Many counts were recorded for this clonotype. This chain joins TRBV12-3 or TRBV12-4 and TRBJ1-1; D is uncertain. The CDR3 consists of 13 residues. Deletions cut 3 bases from V and 4 bases from J, with 9 bases between. In DNA, the CDR3 is TGTGCCAGCAGTTTTGCCGCGGGCACTGAAGCTTTCTTT. Protein sequence: CASSFAAGTEAFF.

This clonotype was recorded a few times. The rearrangement uses TRBV7-9 and TRBJ1-5; maybe TRBD1 (5 bases). The CDR3 extends over 14 amino acids. Germline CDR1 is SEHNR and CDR2 is FQNEAQ (reference sequence). V lost 6 bases, J lost 6 bases, and 15 bases lay in between. The CDR3 region is CASSSGTGSQPQHF. The CDR3 coding sequence is TGTGCCAGCAGTTCCGGGACGGGAAGTCAGCCCCAGCATTTT.

There are many counts of this clonotype. The rearrangement links TRBV20-1 to TRBJ2-7, with 7 bases matching TRBD1. J lost 0 bases, V lost 5 bases, and 7 bases had no gene match. Germline loops: CDR1 DFQATT, CDR2 SNEGSKA (reference sequence). CDR3 length equals 14 residues. The DNA of the CDR3 is TGCAGTGCTCGGGACAGACCCAGCTCCTACGAGCAGTACTTC. It is translated as CSARDRPSSYEQYF.

The sample holds many counts of this clonotype. The chain is built from TRBV6-2 or TRBV6-3 and TRBJ1-1; TRBD1 is a possible D gene (6 bases). In germline, CDR1 is MNHEY, CDR2 SVGEGT. The CDR3 is made up of 13 amino acids. V gave up 6 bases and J gave up 1 base, with 9 bases separating them. CDR3 amino acids: CASSRTENTEAFF. The DNA of the CDR3 is TGTGCCAGCAGCCGGACAGAGAACACTGAAGCTTTCTTT.

At least ten counts were recorded for this clonotype. The chain combines TRBV18 with TRBJ2-7; a weak D match, TRBD1 (6 bases). CDR1 KGHSH and CDR2 LQKENI come from the germline V gene. V lost 5 bases, J lost 6 bases, and 14 bases lay in between. The CDR3 runs to 13 residues. CDR3 nucleotides: TGTGCCAGCTCAACCCAGGGGTCCGGCGAGCAGTACTTC. Translated: CASSTQGSGEQYF.

This clonotype has more than one count but fewer than ten. The rearrangement uses TRBV20-1 and TRBJ2-3; TRBD2 agrees at 9 bases. J gave up 6 bases and V 5 bases, and 9 bases lay outside the gene matches. Germline CDR1 and CDR2: DFQATT and SNEGSKA (reference sequence). The length of the CDR3 is 14 residues. CDR3 DNA: TGCAGTGCTCATAGCGGGAGACCCCCGGATACGCAGTATTTT. Amino acids: CSAHSGRPPDTQYF.

This chain links TRBV2 with TRBJ2-7; D ambiguous. Germline V CDR1 and CDR2: SNHLY, FYNNEI. Trimming took off 0 bases at V and 4 bases at J, with 4 bases between the two ends. There are 12 residues in the CDR3. This CDR3 is CASSEAGYEQYF. For the CDR3, the DNA is TGTGCCAGCAGTGAAGCGGGTTACGAGCAGTACTTC.

V usage is TRBV4-1 and J usage is TRBJ2-3; D not certain. Germline CDR1 MGHRA, CDR2 YSYEKL. The ends were cut back, 1 base at V and 0 bases at J, with 11 bases in the middle. This CDR3 has 16 residues. This chain's CDR3 is CASSQVNLISTDTQYF. The CDR3 DNA is TGCGCCAGCAGCCAAGTGAACCTCATCAGCACAGATACGCAGTATTTT.

This clonotype came up a few times. The J gene is TRBJ2-1, the V gene TRBV20-1; a weak D match, TRBD2 (5 bases). CDR1 DFQATT and CDR2 SNEGSKA come from the germline V gene (reference sequence). The CDR3 has 11 residues. Trimming left V 3 bases short and J 10 bases short, with 10 bases between. CDR3 bases: TGCAGTGCTAGGGAAGAGCGGGAGCAGTTCTTC. Its translation: CSAREEREQFF.

This clonotype was counted many times. The chain recombines TRBV20-1 with TRBJ2-1; no clear D gene. The CDR3 sequence is 17 residues long. V was clipped by 3 bases and J by 1 base, with 19 bases between them. Germline V gene sequence: CDR1 DFQATT, CDR2 SNEGSKA (reference sequence). The CDR3 bases are TGCAGTGCTAGGGACCCTTTGAGTCGAACTTCCTACAATGAGCAGTTCTTC. Translation: CSARDPLSRTSYNEQFF.

The V and J genes are TRBV20-1 and TRBJ2-3, with 11 bases lining up with TRBD2. The germline gives CDR1 DFQATT, CDR2 SNEGSKA (reference sequence). Germline trimming cut 2 bases from V and 2 bases from J; bases unmatched to any gene: 6. The CDR3 contains 16 residues. The CDR3 DNA is TGCAGTGCTAGACAAACTAGCGGGGGATTCACAGATACGCAGTATTTT. It specifies CSARQTSGGFTDTQYF.

This clonotype was observed a few times. This chain links TRBV6-5 with TRBJ1-3; the D is unclear. In germline, CDR1 is MNHEY, CDR2 SVGAGI. The V end was cut by 4 bases, the J end by 0 bases, with 7 bases between. This CDR3 has 14 residues. DNA for the CDR3: TGTGCCAGCAGTTGGGAGAGCTCTGGAAACACCATATATTTT. Translating gives CASSWESSGNTIYF.